This T cell receptor beta chain was sequenced for a study of blood T cell repertoires in COVID-19. On the study more broadly: Acute and convalescent COVID-19 samples came from the United States, Italy and Spain. The analysed material was cDNA or gDNA that came from T cells, B-cell-depleted T cells, or PBMCs.

J lost 1 base, V lost 1 base, and 11 bases had no gene match. The germline CDR1 and CDR2 sequences are SQVTM and ANQGSEA. The CDR3 has 18 residues. Authors' methods: Reference gene primer amplification gave estimated nucleated cell counts. Assay used: immunoSEQ multiplex PCR; TCRdb lists only in-frame clones, some missing. That table is the source of V, J and clone size, and D and trimming were worked out from the DNA. This sample has approximately 94,000 clones, with around four fifths found just once. Material: peripheral blood. The receptor comes from a man aged 50-59 years with active or convalescent COVID-19. The chain links TRBV29-1 to TRBJ2-2, with 8 nucleotides matching TRBD2. DNA for the CDR3: TGCAGCGTTGAAGTAATAAGGGGAACTAGCGGGAACACCGGGGAGCTGTTTTTT. Translation: CSVEVIRGTSGNTGELFF.